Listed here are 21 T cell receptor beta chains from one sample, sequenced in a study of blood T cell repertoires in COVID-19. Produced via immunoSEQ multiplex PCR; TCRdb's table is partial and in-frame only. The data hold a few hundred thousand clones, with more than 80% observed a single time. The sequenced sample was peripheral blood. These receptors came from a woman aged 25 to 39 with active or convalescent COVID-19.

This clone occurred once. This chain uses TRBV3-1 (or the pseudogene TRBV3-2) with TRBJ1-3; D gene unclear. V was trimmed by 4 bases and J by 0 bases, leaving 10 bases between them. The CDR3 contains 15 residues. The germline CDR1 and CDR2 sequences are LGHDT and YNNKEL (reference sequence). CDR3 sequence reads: CASSRPWSSGNTIYF. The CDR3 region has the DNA TGTGCCAGCAGCCGCCCTTGGAGCTCTGGAAACACCATATATTTT.

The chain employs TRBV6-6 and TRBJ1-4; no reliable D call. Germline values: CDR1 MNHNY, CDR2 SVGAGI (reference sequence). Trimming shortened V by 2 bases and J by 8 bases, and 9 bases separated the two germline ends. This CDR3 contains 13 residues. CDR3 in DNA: TGTGCCAGCAGTTACGCAGGCTCGGAAAAACTGTTTTTT. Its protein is CASSYAGSEKLFF.

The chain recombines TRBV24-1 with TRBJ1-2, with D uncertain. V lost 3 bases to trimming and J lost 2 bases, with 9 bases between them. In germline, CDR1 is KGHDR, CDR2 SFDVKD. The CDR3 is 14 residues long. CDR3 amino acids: CATSDKSFNYGYTF. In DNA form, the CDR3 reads TGTGCCACCAGTGATAAATCTTTCAACTATGGCTACACCTTC.

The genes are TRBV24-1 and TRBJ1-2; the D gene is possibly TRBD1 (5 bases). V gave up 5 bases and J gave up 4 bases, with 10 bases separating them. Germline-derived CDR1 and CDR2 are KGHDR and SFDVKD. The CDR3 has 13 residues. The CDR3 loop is CATSVGVAYGYTF. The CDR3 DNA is TGTGCCACCAGTGTAGGGGTGGCCTATGGCTACACCTTC.

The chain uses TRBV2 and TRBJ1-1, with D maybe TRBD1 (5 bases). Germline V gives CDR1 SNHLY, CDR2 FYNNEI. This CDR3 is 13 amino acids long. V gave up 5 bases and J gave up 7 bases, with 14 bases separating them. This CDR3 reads CASSPGLTVEAFF. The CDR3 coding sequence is TGTGCCAGCAGTCCAGGGTTAACCGTTGAAGCTTTCTTT.

Here the CDR3 DNA reads TGTGCCAGCAGTGAAGGGCCTAACTATGGCTACACCTTC. Translating gives CASSEGPNYGYTF. The chain joins TRBV2 to TRBJ1-2; D is undetermined. The CDR3 loop spans 13 amino acids. The ends were cut back, 1 base at V and 0 bases at J, with 3 bases in the middle. From germline, CDR1 is SNHLY and CDR2 FYNNEI.

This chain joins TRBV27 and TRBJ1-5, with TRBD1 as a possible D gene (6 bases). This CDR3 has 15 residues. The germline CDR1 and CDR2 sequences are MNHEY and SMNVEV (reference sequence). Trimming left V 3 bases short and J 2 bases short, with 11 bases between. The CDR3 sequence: CASSFDRTGNQPQHF. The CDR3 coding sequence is TGTGCCAGCAGTTTTGACAGGACGGGCAATCAGCCCCAGCATTTT.

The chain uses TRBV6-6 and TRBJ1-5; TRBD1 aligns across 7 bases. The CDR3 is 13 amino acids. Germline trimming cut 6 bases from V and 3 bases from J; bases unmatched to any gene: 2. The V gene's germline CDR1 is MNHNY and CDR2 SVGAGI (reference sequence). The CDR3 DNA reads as TGTGCCAGCAGCGGACAGGTCAATCAGCCCCAGCATTTT. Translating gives CASSGQVNQPQHF.

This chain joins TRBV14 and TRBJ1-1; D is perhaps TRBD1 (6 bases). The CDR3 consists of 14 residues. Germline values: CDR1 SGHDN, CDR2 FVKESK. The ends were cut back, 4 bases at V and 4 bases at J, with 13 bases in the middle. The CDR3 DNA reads TGTGCCAGCAGCCGCTCTCAGGGGAGCACTGAAGCTTTCTTT. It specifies CASSRSQGSTEAFF.

The CDR3 loop reads CSVSDRAPYEQYF. The CDR3 DNA sequence: TGCAGCGTCTCGGACAGGGCCCCCTACGAGCAGTACTTC. The chain carries TRBV29-1 and TRBJ2-7, with 8 bases fitting TRBD1. Germline V CDR1 and CDR2: SQVTM, ANQGSEA. Trimming cost V 6 bases and J 2 bases; bases outside gene matches: 6. The CDR3 contains 13 residues.

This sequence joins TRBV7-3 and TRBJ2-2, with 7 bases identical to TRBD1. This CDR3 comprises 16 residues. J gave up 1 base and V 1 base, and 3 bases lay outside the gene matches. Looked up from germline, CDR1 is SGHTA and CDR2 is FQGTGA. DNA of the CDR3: TGTGCCAGCAGCTTAAAGGGGGCCGAGAACACCGGGGAGCTGTTTTTT. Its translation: CASSLKGAENTGELFF.

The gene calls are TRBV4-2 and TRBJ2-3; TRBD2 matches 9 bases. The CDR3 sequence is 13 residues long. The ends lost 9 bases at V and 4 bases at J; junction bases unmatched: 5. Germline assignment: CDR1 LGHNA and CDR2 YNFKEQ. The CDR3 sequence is CASSGTSPDTQYF. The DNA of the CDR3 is TGTGCCAGTTCCGGGACTAGCCCAGATACGCAGTATTTT.

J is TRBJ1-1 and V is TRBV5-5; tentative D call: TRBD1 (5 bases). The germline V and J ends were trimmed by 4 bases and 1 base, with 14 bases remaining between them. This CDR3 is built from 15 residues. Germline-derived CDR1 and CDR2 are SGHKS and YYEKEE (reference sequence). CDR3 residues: CASSRHLGPNTEAFF. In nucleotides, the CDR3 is TGTGCCAGCAGCAGACATCTGGGGCCGAACACTGAAGCTTTCTTT.

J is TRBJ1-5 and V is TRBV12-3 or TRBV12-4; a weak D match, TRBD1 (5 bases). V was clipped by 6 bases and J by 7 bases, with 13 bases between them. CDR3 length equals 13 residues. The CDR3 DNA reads TGTGCCAGCAGAGCCGGACAACGGCAGCCCCAGCATTTT. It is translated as CASRAGQRQPQHF.

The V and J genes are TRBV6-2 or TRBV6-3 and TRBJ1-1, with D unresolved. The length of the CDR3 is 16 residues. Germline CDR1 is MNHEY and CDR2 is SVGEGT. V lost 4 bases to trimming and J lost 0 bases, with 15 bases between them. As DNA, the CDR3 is TGTGCCAGCAGTTTTTGGAGTAACTTTATGAACACTGAAGCTTTCTTT. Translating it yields CASSFWSNFMNTEAFF.

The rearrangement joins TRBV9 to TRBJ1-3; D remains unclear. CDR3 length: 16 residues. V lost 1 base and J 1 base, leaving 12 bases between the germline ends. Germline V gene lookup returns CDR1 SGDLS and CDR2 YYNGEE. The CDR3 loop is CASSVQSRFSGNTIYF. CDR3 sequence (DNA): TGTGCCAGCAGCGTACAATCCAGGTTTTCTGGAAACACCATATATTTT.

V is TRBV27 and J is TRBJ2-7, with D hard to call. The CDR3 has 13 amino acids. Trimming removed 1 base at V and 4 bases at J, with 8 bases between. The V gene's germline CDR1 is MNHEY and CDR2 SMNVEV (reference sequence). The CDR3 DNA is TGTGCCAGCAGTTTATGGTCCGGGTACGAGCAGTACTTC. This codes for CASSLWSGYEQYF.

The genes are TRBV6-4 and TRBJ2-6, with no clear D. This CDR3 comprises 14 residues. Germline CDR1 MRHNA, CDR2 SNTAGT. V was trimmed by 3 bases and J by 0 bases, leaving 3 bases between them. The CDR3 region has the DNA TGTGCCAGCAGTGAAGCCTCTGGGGCCAACGTCCTGACTTTC. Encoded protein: CASSEASGANVLTF.

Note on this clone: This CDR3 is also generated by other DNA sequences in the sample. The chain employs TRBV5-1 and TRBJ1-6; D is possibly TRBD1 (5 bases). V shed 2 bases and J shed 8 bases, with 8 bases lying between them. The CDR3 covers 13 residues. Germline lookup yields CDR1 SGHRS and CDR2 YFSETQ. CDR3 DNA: TGCGCCAGCAGCTTAAAACAGGATTCACCCCTCCACTTT. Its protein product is CASSLKQDSPLHF.

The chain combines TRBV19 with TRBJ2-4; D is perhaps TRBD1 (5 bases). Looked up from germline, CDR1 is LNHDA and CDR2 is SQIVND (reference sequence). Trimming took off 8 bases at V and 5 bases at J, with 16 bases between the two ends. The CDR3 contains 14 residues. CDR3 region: CASSRQGIQNIQYF. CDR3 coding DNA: TGTGCCAGTTCGAGGCAGGGAATCCAAAACATTCAGTACTTC.

The CDR3 sequence is CASSLPGHVPEKLFF. The CDR3 nucleotides are TGTGCCAGTAGTCTTCCGGGACACGTCCCTGAAAAACTGTTTTTT. The chain links TRBV19 to TRBJ1-4; D might be TRBD1 (6 bases). The CDR3 has 15 residues. With 5 bases removed from V and 7 bases from J, the gap between germline ends came to 17 bases. CDR1 and CDR2 (germline): LNHDA, SQIVND (reference sequence).